This paragraph reports one TCR beta chain. In its sample, this clone was seen a few times. Which antigen it targets is not known. The input lacks base qualities; no much larger clone sits a single base away. From cysteine to phenylalanine, the CDR3 is 15 amino acids long. Left in the record is the CDR3 DNA by itself, 45 bases read in frame from the first base. CDR1 and CDR2, per the germline V gene (reference sequence), are MNHEY and SMNVEV. Trimming leaves V shorter by 2 bases and J shorter by 5 bases, with the junction holding 6 bases beyond the gene matches. All of the isolated RNA was reverse transcribed with the High Capacity cDNA Reverse Transcription Kit, so expressed TCRB transcripts were sequenced. Deep immunoSEQ sequencing was applied to naive, central memory and regulatory T cell samples, giving an average of approximately 4 million total reads per sample. Sorted cells were lysed in RLT buffer and RNA was extracted with DNase-treated RNeasy Micro or Mini kits, depending on cell number. Each cell subset was processed on its own to prevent cross-contamination, while patient and healthy donor samples were processed together. The immunoSEQ multiplex PCR was used to amplify TCRB sequences from cDNA, generating 87-bp fragments that spanned the CDR3 region. Sequencing of the amplicons was done on the Illumina HiSeq platform. From the authors' description of their analysis: PCR bias was computationally corrected using synthetic template baselines, reads within Hamming distance 2 were collapsed, and singletons that could not be merged were discarded. Reads were aligned against IMGT so that V, D and J genes, CDR3 length and insertions or deletions at six rearrangement sites could be assigned. Clonotype counts were normalized to sorted cell number within each subset before computing true diversity and Gini coefficients with the tcR R package. Repertoire sharing was quantified using the overlap coefficient calculated on TCRB nucleotide sequences. Out-of-frame TCRB sequences from naive cells were analyzed as a proxy for the pre-selection repertoire. The immuneACCESS repertoire file appears here via TCRdb, limited to in-frame rearrangements. These files lack a portion of the clones; in checked studies, under half of the deficit traces to unresolved V genes, and the cause of the others is not known. V and J calls and clone size come straight from that table; D and trimming were deduced from the DNA. Across this sample there are 450,000 or so clones, with roughly 10% seen only once. The ten largest clones add up to more than 0.045% of the sample.

Each donor gave one peripheral blood draw, averaging about 100 mL, which was collected into heparinised tubes. A BD FACSAria II and a panel including CD45RO, CCR7, CD25, CD127, CD95 and CD27 were used to sort naive, central memory, regulatory and stem cell-like memory CD4+ T cells. Every sorted population had a purity above 95%. PBMCs were separated immediately by Lymphoprep density gradient centrifugation and were stained directly, without being cultured. To minimize batch effects, samples were stained and sorted in pairs, one healthy donor with one patient per experiment. This specimen comes from a study of beta chain features in type 1 diabetes (dated by TCRdb to 2016 to 2019). With respect to the entire study: Patients and healthy donors did not differ in mean age, gender distribution, total cell number or subset yield. Across all samples, some 99 million sorted cells were examined, and cell number per subset correlated strongly with RNA yield. The study compared TCRB repertoires of sorted circulating CD4+ T cell subsets between recently diagnosed type 1 diabetes patients and matched healthy donors. Regulatory and stem cell-like memory subsets were obtained from only 8 patients and roughly 8 healthy donors, while naive and central memory subsets were obtained from all 30 or so donors. General study outcomes and caveats: Patients with type 1 diabetes made fewer insertions and deleted more nucleotides at VDJ recombination sites, implying thymic rearrangement abnormalities. PCR may preferentially amplify shorter templates, but because patient and control samples were amplified and corrected together, any resulting skew would affect both groups equally. Naive, central memory and regulatory TCRB repertoires appeared to be more similar among patients than among healthy donors. HLA sub-analyses involved small numbers of individuals, so any influence of HLA type on TCRB rearrangement remained unresolved. In all four CD4+ subsets, TCRB CDR3 length was moderately but significantly shorter in type 1 diabetes patients. Sequencing cDNA rather than genomic DNA could over-represent highly expressing activated cells, although activation and CD3 levels did not differ between groups.

The clonotype was recovered from a woman younger than 35 in good health. The V and J genes are TRBV27 and TRBJ2-1; 7 middle bases align to TRBD2. Sequences were obtained from naive CD4+ T cells from blood. The sample's cell subset or site label is to be understood as: true naive CD4+ T cells. CDR3 region: CASSLGLAVHNEQFF. The DNA sequence follows: TGTGCCAGCAGTTTAGGGCTAGCGGTACACAATGAGCAGTTCTTC.